What follows describes a single T cell receptor (beta chain). Its cognate antigen is unknown. The trim removed 6 bases at V and 4 bases at J, leaving 16 bases unmatched. The germline V gene has CDR1 DFQATT and CDR2 SNEGSKA (reference sequence). CDR3 length: 18 residues. Researchers reported that TCR beta cDNA libraries carried unique molecular identifiers. Input populations of roughly 1 to 11 million T cells gave rise to approximately 500,000 cDNA molecules. Via MiXCR, TCRdb re-called the PCR reads, giving one row per CDR3 protein. The sample lists about 620,000 distinct CDR3 sequences, about 44% occurring once. The sample originates from a study of post-analysis software for immune sequencing data. Findings of the study overall: A handful of TRBV segments were significantly more frequent in patients than in controls. TRBV5-6, TRBV5-1 and TRBV20-1 were among these segments.

The sample consisted of blood. This clonotype was sampled from a girl under 18 with multiple sclerosis. This chain uses TRBV20-1 with TRBJ2-3; 13 bases fit TRBD2. The CDR3 sequence: CSARIPDLTSGRADTQYF. The CDR3 bases are TGCAGTGCCAGAATCCCAGACCTCACTAGCGGGAGGGCAGATACGCAGTATTTT.